The entry below gives a single T cell receptor beta chain sequence along with its context. Assay: immunoSEQ multiplex PCR; the TCRdb copy retains only in-frame clones and omits some. The sample carries under 200,000 clones, 81% recorded once. The record originates from a study of blood T cell repertoires in COVID-19. V dropped 4 bases and J dropped 7; count of bases not matched to a gene: 11. Per germline, CDR1 SGHDT and CDR2 YYEEEE. The CDR3 spans 15 residues. This clonotype was obtained from a woman in her thirties or forties with acute COVID-19. Sequencing was carried out using PBMCs or T cells enriched from blood (not recorded which). This chain connects TRBV5-6 to TRBJ2-7; TRBD1 aligns across 10 bases. CDR3 region: CASSPLTGGPGEQYF. DNA of the CDR3: TGTGCCAGCAGCCCCTTGACAGGGGGCCCGGGAGAGCAGTACTTC. Filled out from reference TRBV5-6 and TRBJ2-7, the complete variable domain reads DAGVTQSPTHLIKTRGQQVTLRCSPKSGHDTVSWYQQALGQGPQFIFQYYEEEERQRGNFPDRFSGHQFPNYSSELNVNALLLGDSALYLCASSPLTGGPGEQYFGPGTRLTVT.